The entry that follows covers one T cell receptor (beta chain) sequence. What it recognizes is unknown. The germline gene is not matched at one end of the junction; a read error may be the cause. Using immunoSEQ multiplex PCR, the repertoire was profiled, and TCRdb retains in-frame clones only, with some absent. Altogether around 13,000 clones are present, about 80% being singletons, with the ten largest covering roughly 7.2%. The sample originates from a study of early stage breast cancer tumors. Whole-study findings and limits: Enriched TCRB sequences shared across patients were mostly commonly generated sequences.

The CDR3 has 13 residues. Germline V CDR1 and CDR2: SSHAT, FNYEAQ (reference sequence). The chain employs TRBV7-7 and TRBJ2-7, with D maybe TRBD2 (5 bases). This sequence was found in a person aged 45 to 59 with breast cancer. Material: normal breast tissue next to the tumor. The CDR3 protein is CASSKSSAGEQYF. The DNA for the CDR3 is TGTGCTAGCAGTAAGTCAAGCGCGGGCGAGCAGTACTTC.